This passage covers 15 T cell receptor beta chains from one sample sequenced in a study of OX40 agonist ivuxolimab in advanced cancers. TCRdb keeps only in-frame clones here, not all; method: immunoSEQ multiplex PCR. The data contain approximately 60,000 clones, 84% of them singletons. Here the sequenced sample was CD4+ or CD8+ T cells sorted from blood, taken in a trial of the OX40 agonist ivuxolimab. The source is an adult with an advanced solid tumor such as melanoma, head and neck, liver or kidney cancer.

J is TRBJ1-4 and V is TRBV5-5; a possible D gene is TRBD1 (5 bases). This CDR3 comprises 14 residues. Germline CDR1 is SGHKS and CDR2 is YYEKEE (reference sequence). Trimming removed 2 bases from V and 3 bases from J, with 8 bases in between. The CDR3: CASSLKGSNEKLFF. In DNA form, the CDR3 reads TGTGCCAGCAGCTTAAAGGGGTCTAATGAAAAACTGTTTTTT.

V is TRBV5-6 and J is TRBJ2-3; 7 bases align to TRBD1. With 0 bases clipped from V and 1 base from J, the junction kept 2 bases outside the gene matches. Germline values: CDR1 SGHDT, CDR2 YYEEEE. This CDR3 has 15 residues. The chain's CDR3 is CASSLVTGGTDTQYF. Written as DNA, the CDR3 is TGTGCCAGCAGCTTGGTCACAGGGGGCACAGATACGCAGTATTTT.

The chain uses TRBV28 and TRBJ2-5; D is unclear. V gave up 3 bases and J gave up 0 bases, with 2 bases separating them. Germline V gene lookup returns CDR1 MDHEN and CDR2 SYDVKM. The CDR3 extends over 12 amino acids. As DNA, the CDR3 is TGTGCCAGCAGTTTTTACCAAGAGACCCAGTACTTC. Encoded protein: CASSFYQETQYF.

DNA of the CDR3: TGTGCCAGCAGCTTAGGGCTAGCGGGGGTCCGGGGAGAGACCCAGTACTTC. It encodes CASSLGLAGVRGETQYF. This rearrangement joins TRBV7-3 to TRBJ2-5; 10 nucleotides agree with TRBD2. V shed 2 bases and J 4 bases; nucleotides not matched to a gene: 10. This CDR3 is 17 amino acids long. CDR1 and CDR2 from the germline V gene are SGHTA and FQGTGA.

This clone was observed a single time. V and J are TRBV5-8 and TRBJ2-1; D is possibly TRBD1 or TRBD2 (5 bases each). The V gene's germline CDR1 is SGHTS and CDR2 YDEGEE. Trimming left V 6 bases short and J 6 bases short, with 22 bases between. This CDR3 contains 16 residues. CDR3 bases: TGTGCCAGCACCCTGGGGGTACAGTGGGCGGCCAATGAGCAGTTCTTC. Protein product: CASTLGVQWAANEQFF. Looking up the rest from reference TRBV5-8 and TRBJ2-1 gives the full variable domain: EAGVTQSPTHLIKTRGQQATLRCSPISGHTSVYWYQQALGLGLQFLLWYDEGEERNRGNFPPRFSGRQFPNYSSELNVNALELEDSALYLCASTLGVQWAANEQFFGPGTRLTVL.

The table lists this clone with a few counts. V gene TRBV11-2 combines with J gene TRBJ2-1, with D perhaps given as TRBD1 or TRBD2 (6 bases each). Germline CDR1 SGHAT, CDR2 FQNNGV. The CDR3 is 16 amino acids. Trimming removed 5 bases from V and 6 bases from J, with 20 bases in between. CDR3 sequence: CASSHSGGFGGNEQFF. CDR3 DNA: TGTGCCAGCAGCCACTCCGGGGGCTTCGGGGGCAATGAGCAGTTCTTC.

The chain joins TRBV19 to TRBJ2-7; 8 bases are shared with TRBD1. V lost 5 bases, J lost 5 bases, and 5 bases stayed unmatched. Germline V gene sequence: CDR1 LNHDA, CDR2 SQIVND (reference sequence). The CDR3 consists of 13 residues. CDR3: CASSATGAHEQYF. The CDR3 DNA follows: TGTGCCAGTAGTGCGACAGGGGCTCACGAGCAGTACTTC.

The chain has TRBV2 and TRBJ2-7; D is perhaps TRBD1 (6 bases). The V end lost 7 bases, the J end lost 3 bases, and 13 bases lay between the germline ends. The CDR3 totals 13 residues. Germline assignment: CDR1 SNHLY and CDR2 FYNNEI. The CDR3 sequence is CASNAGQNYEQYF. Here the CDR3 DNA reads TGTGCCAGCAACGCAGGACAGAACTACGAGCAGTACTTC.

The chain carries TRBV28 and TRBJ1-2; TRBD1 is a possible D gene (5 bases). Germline V gene data show CDR1 as MDHEN and CDR2 as SYDVKM. Between the trimmed V and J ends, which lost 3 bases and 5 bases, there was a span of 7 bases. This CDR3 comprises 12 residues. DNA of the CDR3: TGTGCCAGCAGTTTTGAGGGGTATGGCTACACCTTC. This sequence encodes CASSFEGYGYTF.

The genes are TRBV7-9 and TRBJ1-1; tentatively, D is TRBD1 (5 bases). The V and J ends lost 4 bases and 5 bases respectively, with 17 bases between them. The CDR3 loop spans 15 amino acids. Germline V lookup: CDR1 SEHNR, CDR2 FQNEAQ (reference sequence). CDR3 amino acids: CASSSYSGVGTEAFF. CDR3 bases: TGTGCCAGCAGCTCTTACTCGGGGGTGGGGACTGAAGCTTTCTTT. Combining the CDR3 with reference TRBV7-9 and TRBJ1-1 gives the whole variable domain DTGVSQNPRHKITKRGQNVTFRCDPISEHNRLYWYRQTLGQGPEFLTYFQNEAQLEKSRLLSDRFSAERPKGSFSTLEIQRTEQGDSAMYLCASSSYSGVGTEAFFGQGTRLTVV.

This chain connects TRBV30 to TRBJ2-7, with 8 bases aligning to TRBD1. Germline CDR1 GTSNPN, CDR2 SVGIG (reference sequence). This CDR3 region has 12 residues. Trimming took 3 bases from V and 7 from J; bases not matched to a gene: 5. CDR3 protein: CAWRRTGWEQYF. For the CDR3, the DNA is TGTGCCTGGAGGCGGACAGGGTGGGAGCAGTACTTC.

The V and J genes are TRBV6-5 and TRBJ1-6; D may be TRBD1 (5 bases). Germline V gene lookup returns CDR1 MNHEY and CDR2 SVGAGI. The CDR3 runs 15 residues. V lost 6 bases, J lost 9 bases, and 18 bases lay in between. CDR3 sequence: CASRGEGRETSPLHF. In DNA form, the CDR3 reads TGTGCCAGCAGGGGGGAGGGCAGGGAAACTTCACCCCTCCACTTT.

The CDR3 DNA sequence: TGTGCCAGCAGCTTATTCGGAGGCACAGATACGCAGTATTTT. It translates to CASSLFGGTDTQYF. V is TRBV7-2 and J is TRBJ2-3, with D hard to call. Deletions cut 2 bases from V and 1 base from J, with 7 bases between. Germline V gene data show CDR1 as SGHTA and CDR2 as FQGNSA. This CDR3 spans 14 amino acids.

The rearrangement joins TRBV29-1 to TRBJ1-2, with D unclear. The length of the CDR3 is 13 residues. The germline CDR1 and CDR2 sequences are SQVTM and ANQGSEA. Trimming left V 4 bases short and J 7 bases short, with 16 bases between. Here the CDR3 DNA reads TGCAGCGTTGGAACTGATCGGTGGGGTGGCTACACCTTC. Translated, it gives CSVGTDRWGGYTF.

V and J are TRBV15 and TRBJ1-5, with D unclear. V gave up 6 bases and J gave up 7 bases, with 10 bases separating them. CDR1 and CDR2 (germline): LNHNV, YYDKDF (reference sequence). This CDR3 spans 12 amino acids. The CDR3 bases are TGTGCCACCAGAGACGGGTCGCAGCCCCAGCATTTT. It encodes CATRDGSQPQHF.